What follows are 17 T cell receptor beta chains derived from one specimen sequenced in a study of shared clonotypes between healthy human individuals. Repertoires were generated with immunoSEQ multiplex PCR, while TCRdb's copy carries only in-frame clones and drops some. The sample yields 200,000 to 250,000 clones, about 65% seen once. Sequenced material: memory CD4+ T cells sorted from blood. Indicated subset: CD45RA-negative fraction. The receptors were gathered from a man aged 25 to 40 in good health.

The chain is built from TRBV18 and TRBJ2-7, with 11 positions matching TRBD1. The germline gives CDR1 KGHSH, CDR2 LQKENI. CDR3 size: 18 residues. Trimming took 4 bases from V and 0 from J; bases not matched to a gene: 11. The CDR3 loop reads CASSQAGTGGAGSYEQYF. CDR3 coding DNA: TGTGCCAGCTCACAAGCCGGGACAGGGGGGGCGGGCTCCTACGAGCAGTACTTC.

The V gene is TRBV18, the J gene TRBJ2-5, with D unresolved. V dropped 2 bases and J dropped 3 bases, with 10 bases sitting between them. CDR1 and CDR2 from the germline V gene are KGHSH and LQKENI. The CDR3 length is 14 residues. The CDR3 loop reads CASSPARLKETQYF. In DNA, the CDR3 is TGTGCCAGCTCACCAGCCAGGCTCAAAGAGACCCAGTACTTC.

This chain links TRBV27 with TRBJ2-7; 10 bases agree with TRBD2. With 6 bases clipped from V and 4 bases from J, the junction kept 6 bases outside the gene matches. This CDR3 contains 14 residues. CDR1 is MNHEY, CDR2 SMNVEV, per germline (reference sequence). In DNA, the CDR3 is TGTGCCAGCAGCGAGAGGACTAGCGGTTACGAGCAGTACTTC. Translated: CASSERTSGYEQYF.

This chain joins TRBV5-1 and TRBJ2-2; 9 bases align to TRBD1. Germline-derived CDR1 and CDR2 are SGHRS and YFSETQ. The CDR3 is 16 amino acids. V was clipped by 3 bases and J by 4 bases; unmatched bases: 7. Here the CDR3 DNA reads TGCGCCAGCAGCTGGGGATGGACAGGGGTCACCGGGGAGCTGTTTTTT. It specifies CASSWGWTGVTGELFF.

The CDR3 DNA is TGTGCCAGCAGCCCCCGACGGGCGGGTGACTATGGCTACACCTTC. Translated: CASSPRRAGDYGYTF. The J gene is TRBJ1-2, the V gene TRBV7-2; D uncertain. V dropped 5 bases and J dropped 3 bases, with 16 bases sitting between them. Germline V gene sequence: CDR1 SGHTA, CDR2 FQGNSA. CDR3 size: 15 residues. Together with reference TRBV7-2 and TRBJ1-2, the CDR3 gives the full variable domain: GAGVSQSPSNKVTEKGKDVELRCDPISGHTALYWYRQSLGQGLEFLIYFQGNSAPDKSGLPSDRFSAERTGGSVSTLTIQRTQQEDSAVYLCASSPRRAGDYGYTFGSGTRLTVV.

The chain couples TRBV6-6 to TRBJ2-3, with D possibly being TRBD1 or TRBD2 (5 bases each). The CDR3 loop spans 15 amino acids. Trimming cost V 5 bases and J 6 bases, with 18 bases left between them. Per the germline V gene, CDR1 is MNHNY and CDR2 is SVGAGI (reference sequence). DNA for the CDR3: TGTGCCAGCAGTACCACCCGGGGCCCTCTTGATACGCAGTATTTT. Translation gives CASSTTRGPLDTQYF.

The chain has TRBV28 and TRBJ2-7, with 11 bases aligning to TRBD2. This CDR3 is built from 17 residues. Germline CDR1 is MDHEN and CDR2 is SYDVKM. The trim removed 5 bases at V and 3 bases at J, leaving 12 bases unmatched. The CDR3 region has the DNA TGTGCCAGCAGTCTAAGGGGGCTAGCGGGAGGTTTCTACGAGCAGTACTTC. Encoded protein: CASSLRGLAGGFYEQYF.

The V gene is TRBV4-3, the J gene TRBJ2-1; 7 positions agree with TRBD1. After removal of 1 base from V and 3 bases from J, the junction contained 6 bases not matched to a gene. CDR1 and CDR2 from the germline V gene are LGHNA and YSLEER. CDR3 size: 16 residues. The CDR3 DNA sequence: TGCGCCAGCAGCCAAGGGGCCACAGGGGTCTACAATGAGCAGTTCTTC. Translating gives CASSQGATGVYNEQFF.

The chain uses TRBV28 and TRBJ2-5, with 9 bases lining up with TRBD1. The V gene end was trimmed by 3 bases and the J gene end by 14 bases; junction bases not matched to a gene: 13. The CDR3 contains 14 residues. Germline V gene sequence: CDR1 MDHEN, CDR2 SYDVKM. CDR3 in DNA: TGTGCCAGCAGTTTTCAACGCGGGACAGGGATCTTCTACTTC. Amino acid sequence: CASSFQRGTGIFYF.

This chain connects TRBV2 to TRBJ2-5, with 8 bases fitting TRBD1. This CDR3 has 16 amino acids. V was pared by 3 bases and J by 7 bases, with 13 bases of the junction left unmatched. Germline V CDR1 and CDR2: SNHLY, FYNNEI. The CDR3 loop reads CASSEMGDRPWRTQYF. CDR3 coding DNA: TGTGCCAGCAGTGAGATGGGGGACAGGCCTTGGAGGACCCAGTACTTC.

The chain employs TRBV10-2 and TRBJ2-2; 7 nucleotides match TRBD2. CDR3 length: 12 residues. Germline lookup yields CDR1 WSHSY and CDR2 SAAADI. V was pared by 6 bases and J by 6 bases, with 1 base of the junction left unmatched. CDR3 bases: TGCGCCAGCAGGGGAGGGCCCGGGGAGCTGTTTTTT. Amino acid sequence: CASRGGPGELFF.

The chain has TRBV5-1 and TRBJ2-2, with 9 bases aligning to TRBD1. The germline V gene has CDR1 SGHRS and CDR2 YFSETQ. The CDR3 sequence is 13 residues long. V trimming: 9 bases; J trimming: 1 base; junction bases outside the gene matches: 1. CDR3 residues: CATGQGNTGELFF. In DNA, the CDR3 is TGCGCCACGGGACAGGGGAACACCGGGGAGCTGTTTTTT.

This clone was observed a handful of times. V usage is TRBV5-6 and J usage is TRBJ2-1, with D perhaps matching TRBD2 (6 bases). Germline assignment: CDR1 SGHDT and CDR2 YYEEEE. The CDR3 loop spans 15 amino acids. Trimming shortened V by 9 bases and J by 5 bases, and 21 bases separated the two germline ends. The CDR3 bases are TGTGCCAATTCTAGAAACGGGCGGGGAGACAATGAGCAGTTCTTC. This sequence encodes CANSRNGRGDNEQFF.

This chain joins TRBV13 and TRBJ2-7; TRBD2 matches 9 bases. V was pared by 5 bases and J by 6 bases, with 8 bases of the junction left unmatched. Germline-derived CDR1 and CDR2 are PRHDT and FYEKMQ (reference sequence). CDR3 length: 14 residues. CDR3 amino acids: CASSPGLAEGEQYF. In DNA, the CDR3 is TGTGCCAGCAGCCCGGGACTAGCAGAGGGCGAGCAGTACTTC. Supplemented by reference TRBV13 and TRBJ2-7, the full variable domain reads AAGVIQSPRHLIKEKRETATLKCYPIPRHDTVYWYQQGPGQDPQFLISFYEKMQSDKGSIPDRFSAQQFSDYHSELNMSSLELGDSALYFCASSPGLAEGEQYFGPGTRLTVT.

The rearrangement uses TRBV7-2 and TRBJ2-5; the D gene is possibly TRBD2 (6 bases). This CDR3 region has 13 residues. Germline CDR1 is SGHTA and CDR2 is FQGNSA. The V and J ends lost 5 bases and 3 bases respectively, with 10 bases between them. DNA for the CDR3: TGTGCCAGCAGCCGGGGGACCGAAGAGACCCAGTACTTC. Residues: CASSRGTEETQYF.

The chain joins TRBV4-3 to TRBJ2-1; D may match TRBD1 or TRBD2 (5 bases each). Germline values: CDR1 LGHNA, CDR2 YSLEER. Deletions cut 1 base from V and 2 bases from J, with 15 bases between. There are 17 residues in the CDR3. This CDR3 reads CASSQGPRGATYNEQFF. In nucleotides, the CDR3 is TGCGCCAGCAGCCAAGGGCCCCGAGGGGCTACCTACAATGAGCAGTTCTTC.

CDR3 loop: CASSEQGPSNQPQHF. The CDR3, as DNA: TGTGCCAGCAGTGAGCAGGGTCCTAGCAATCAGCCCCAGCATTTT. This chain connects TRBV6-6 to TRBJ1-5, with a weak D call TRBD1 (5 bases). This CDR3 comprises 15 residues. V dropped 5 bases and J dropped 0 bases, with 11 bases sitting between them. CDR1 and CDR2 (germline): MNHNY, SVGAGI (reference sequence).